This TCR beta chain derives from a study of cytomegalovirus exposure and HLA in healthy donors. The study, taken as a whole, reports: With later analysis, a missense DCLRE1C variant became linked to TCR beta V- and J-gene trimming.

The V gene lost 4 bases and the J gene lost 5 bases, with 17 bases spanning the gap. The CDR3 sequence is 15 residues long. Germline V gene sequence: CDR1 SGHDN, CDR2 FVKESK. A multiplex PCR was run with 60 Vbeta primers and 13 Jbeta primers. Measured with immunoSEQ multiplex PCR; TCRdb has only the in-frame clones, and not every one. Altogether around 300,000 clones are present, approximately 84% being singletons, with the ten largest covering 2%. Of note for this clone: Its target is unknown.

The TCR originated in a middle-aged woman in good health and CMV-seropositive. The chain couples TRBV14 to TRBJ1-1, with D perhaps matching TRBD1 (5 bases). The sample consisted of PBMCs. The chain's CDR3 is CASSPVMGLRTEAFF. The CDR3, as DNA: TGTGCCAGCAGCCCTGTTATGGGGCTACGGACTGAAGCTTTCTTT.